This TCR beta chain stems from a study of vaccination effects on CD4 cells after COVID-19. The study, taken as a whole, reports: Convalescent patients were scarce in the study, and it lacked early post-infection timepoints. Healthy vaccinees' vaccine-induced clones included only 1 of 255 cross-reacting with common cold coronaviruses.

The ends were cut back, 4 bases at V and 8 bases at J, with 14 bases in the middle. The CDR3 is 13 amino acids. Per germline, CDR1 MNHEY and CDR2 SVGAGI. Remarks on this clone: Its antigen is not identified.

CD4+ T cell isolation took place after about 11 days of culture. BNT162b2 vaccine or mRNA-1273 vaccine was given to participants in two doses. On days 3 and 7, fresh IL-2 medium replaced half the medium. Assay: immunoSEQ multiplex PCR; the TCRdb copy retains only in-frame clones and omits some. The table includes approximately 29,000 clones, 74% detected once. This clonotype was sampled from a human donor who received a COVID-19 vaccine. This chain links TRBV6-5 with TRBJ1-2; no clear D gene. The source material was CD4+ T cells from PBMCs cultured without peptide, sampled after COVID-19 vaccination. The CDR3: CASSSGLRYGYTF. CDR3 coding DNA: TGTGCCAGCAGTTCCGGATTACGGTACGGCTACACCTTC.